This T cell receptor (beta chain) was observed in a study of cytomegalovirus exposure and HLA in healthy donors. General study findings and limits: The majority of TCR sequences were rare, yet some public TCRs appeared in many donors. In vitro assays verified that a few CMV-associated chains recognized CMV antigens specifically.

On this clone itself: Its target is unknown.

Trimming cost V 2 bases and J 2 bases, with 13 bases left between them. The CDR3 has 16 residues. Germline CDR1 is WSHSY and CDR2 is SAAADI. Profiled with immunoSEQ multiplex PCR; TCRdb holds only in-frame clones, not every one. This sample has about 88,000 clones, with 95% to 98% found just once. The rearrangement links TRBV10-2 to TRBJ2-1; D gene uncertain. The sequencing sample was made of PBMCs. This clonotype originated in a man in his late teens or twenties in good health and CMV-seronegative. The CDR3 sequence is CASSEGHPETYNEQFF. For the CDR3, the DNA is TGCGCCAGCAGTGAGGGGCACCCGGAAACCTACAATGAGCAGTTCTTC.